The rows below give T cell receptor beta chains drawn from one sample of a study of blood T cell repertoires in COVID-19. Measured with immunoSEQ multiplex PCR; TCRdb has only the in-frame clones, and not every one. The sample consists of 65,000 to 85,000 clones, under 90% of them appearing once. The sequencing sample was made of peripheral blood. These receptors were obtained from a human donor in a cohort sampled during active COVID-19. Each CDR3 is given with its conserved first and last residue. Each record gives: V gene, D gene, J gene, CDR3 protein, CDR3 DNA. A D gene is named only where the DNA matches it firmly.

V gene: TRBV19; D gene: .; J gene: TRBJ2-1; CDR3 protein: CASSIFPGNEQFF; CDR3 DNA: TGTGCCAGTAGTATCTTCCCCGGCAATGAGCAGTTCTTC
V gene: TRBV6-1; D gene: TRBD2; J gene: TRBJ2-7; CDR3 protein: CASREGLAGVYEQYF; CDR3 DNA: TGTGCCAGCAGAGAAGGACTAGCGGGAGTTTACGAGCAGTACTTC
V gene: TRBV7-2; D gene: .; J gene: TRBJ2-7; CDR3 protein: CASSPDYYEQYF; CDR3 DNA: TGTGCCAGCAGCCCCGACTACTACGAGCAGTACTTC
V gene: TRBV11-2; D gene: TRBD2; J gene: TRBJ2-1; CDR3 protein: CASSSDSGAYNEQFF; CDR3 DNA: TGTGCCAGCAGCTCAGACAGCGGGGCTTACAATGAGCAGTTCTTC
V gene: TRBV25-1; D gene: .; J gene: TRBJ2-1; CDR3 protein: CASSEFNLSSYNEQFF; CDR3 DNA: TGTGCCAGCAGTGAATTCAACCTTAGCTCCTACAATGAGCAGTTCTTC
V gene: TRBV6-5; D gene: .; J gene: TRBJ2-1; CDR3 protein: CASSYEAEREQFF; CDR3 DNA: TGTGCCAGCAGTTACGAGGCGGAACGTGAGCAGTTCTTC
V gene: TRBV7-8; D gene: .; J gene: TRBJ2-7; CDR3 protein: CASSLQAGKPSYEQYF; CDR3 DNA: TGTGCCAGCAGCTTACAAGCGGGCAAGCCCTCCTACGAGCAGTACTTC
V gene: TRBV28; D gene: TRBD1; J gene: TRBJ1-1; CDR3 protein: CASSGETGIPMNTEAFF; CDR3 DNA: TGTGCCAGCAGCGGCGAGACAGGGATCCCCATGAACACTGAAGCTTTCTTT
V gene: TRBV2; D gene: .; J gene: TRBJ1-2; CDR3 protein: CATLGADSLNYGYTF; CDR3 DNA: TGTGCCACCTTAGGGGCGGATTCCCTTAACTATGGCTACACCTTC
V gene: TRBV14; D gene: .; J gene: TRBJ2-1; CDR3 protein: CASSQDNVYSGLYNEQFF; CDR3 DNA: TGTGCCAGCAGCCAAGATAACGTCTACAGCGGTCTCTACAATGAGCAGTTCTTC